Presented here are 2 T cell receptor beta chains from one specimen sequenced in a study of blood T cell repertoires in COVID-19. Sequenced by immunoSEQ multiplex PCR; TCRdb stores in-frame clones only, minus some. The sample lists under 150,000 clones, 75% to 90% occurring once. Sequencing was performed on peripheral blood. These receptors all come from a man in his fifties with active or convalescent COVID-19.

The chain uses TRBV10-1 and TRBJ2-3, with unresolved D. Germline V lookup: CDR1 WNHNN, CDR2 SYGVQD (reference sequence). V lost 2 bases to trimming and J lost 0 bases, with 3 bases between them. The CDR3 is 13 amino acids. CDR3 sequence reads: CASSEGSTDTQYF. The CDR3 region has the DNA TGCGCCAGCAGTGAGGGCAGCACAGATACGCAGTATTTT.

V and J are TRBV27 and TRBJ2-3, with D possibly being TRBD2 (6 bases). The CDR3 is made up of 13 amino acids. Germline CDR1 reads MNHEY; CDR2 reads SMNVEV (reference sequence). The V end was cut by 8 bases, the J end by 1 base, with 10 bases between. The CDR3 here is CASWVAGTDTQYF. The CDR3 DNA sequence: TGTGCCAGCTGGGTAGCGGGCACAGATACGCAGTATTTT.